The clone carrying this TCR beta chain was counted a few times. Germline loops: CDR1 SGDLS, CDR2 YYNGEE. The CDR3 has 15 amino acids. After removal of 0 bases from V and 4 bases from J, the junction contained 7 bases not matched to a gene. The data belong to a study of blood T cell repertoires in COVID-19. Across the study: Specimens from acute and convalescent COVID-19 originated in the United States, Italy and Spain.

Libraries were prepared by immunoSEQ multiplex PCR; TCRdb keeps only in-frame clonotypes and omits some of them. The repertoire holds some 180,000 clones, around nine tenths seen once, with roughly 21% in the top ten. The specimen was peripheral blood. This sequence originates from a man aged 60 to 75 with active or convalescent COVID-19. This chain links TRBV9 with TRBJ2-7, with 7 bases matching TRBD2. The CDR3, as DNA: TGTGCCAGCAGCGTAGGGACTAGGGGAGATTACGAGCAGTACTTC. Its protein product is CASSVGTRGDYEQYF.